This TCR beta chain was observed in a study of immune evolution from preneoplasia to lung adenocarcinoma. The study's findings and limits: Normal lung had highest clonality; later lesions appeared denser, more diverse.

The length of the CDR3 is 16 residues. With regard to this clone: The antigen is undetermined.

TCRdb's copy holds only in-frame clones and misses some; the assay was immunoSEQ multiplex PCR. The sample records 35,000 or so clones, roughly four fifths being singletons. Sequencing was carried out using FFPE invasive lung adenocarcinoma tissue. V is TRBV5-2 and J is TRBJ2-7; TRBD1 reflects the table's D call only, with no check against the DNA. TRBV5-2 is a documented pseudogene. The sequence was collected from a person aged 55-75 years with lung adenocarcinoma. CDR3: CASSQPGALGSYEQYF. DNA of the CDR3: TGCGCCAGCAGCCAACCAGGGGCCCTGGGCTCGTACGAGCAGTACTTC.